This T cell receptor beta chain was captured in a study of blood T cell repertoires in COVID-19 (dated by TCRdb to 2019 to 2021). Background for the entire study: Collaborator samples came from the United States, Italy and Spain and covered acute and convalescent phases of COVID-19. The material from the prospective study consisted of cDNA or gDNA derived from T cells, B-cell-depleted T cells, or PBMCs. Subjects who had been exposed to COVID-19, were actively infected with it, or had recovered from it provided the deeply sampled blood TCRbeta repertoires that made up the dataset. The repertoires were released in a freely available public database intended as a resource for research on the immune response to SARS-CoV-2. The samples were drawn from the first 160 participants of the ongoing ImmuneRACE study and from 950 to 1,500 subjects provided by 6 global collaborators. The sample metadata nearly always contained a de-identified subject ID, COVID-19 status, age in years and sex. Where HLA class I and class II types were available, the types were taken from metadata supplied by the sample provider, not from assay-based typing.

One collaborating source in Seattle enrolled patients while the patients were actively infected and followed the patients over time throughout the course of disease. Whole blood was collected in K2EDTA tubes by collaborating institutions according to the institutions' own protocols. For TCRbeta analysis, collaborators shipped samples as frozen whole blood, isolated PBMCs, or DNA extracted from either of those sample types. CDR1 SGHRS and CDR2 YFSETQ are derived from the germline V gene. V has 0 bases trimmed and J has 0 bases trimmed; junction bases matching no gene number 3. The CDR3 runs 17 amino acids, cysteine and phenylalanine included. Of all the DNA, just the CDR3 is kept, 51 bases in frame from base 1. The research as a whole found: The quantity of clinical and demographic metadata differed by source and by participant and was supplied without curation.

A word on this clone: No antigen is known for it. The sample holds no much larger clone one base away, and base qualities are not on file. The sample holds other DNA sequences that translate to the same CDR3.

TCRbeta CDR3 regions were amplified from genomic DNA by means of the immunoSEQ Assay, a bias-controlled multiplex PCR. The original methods were these. Nucleated cell counts per sample were estimated from amplification of reference gene primers within the assay. To quantify the absolute abundance of each unique TCRbeta CDR3 rearrangement, sequence reads were collapsed and filtered. For each sample, productive Simpson clonality was calculated by taking the square root of Simpson's diversity index across productive rearrangements. TCRdb stores this immuneACCESS table with in-frame sequences only. Part of the clones is absent; in the studies checked, under half of the shortfall reflects unresolved V genes, and no reason is known for the rest. That table gives V, J and clone size, and the DNA gave D and trimming. The sample table records 250,000 to 350,000 clones; around 85% of these occur just once. The ten largest clones add up to almost 1.5% of the sample.

The sequence came from a human donor with COVID-19, enrolled during active disease. The donor label of this sample is uncertain. The sample was peripheral blood. The chain links TRBV5-1 with TRBJ2-3; a stretch of 11 junction bases matches TRBD2. The CDR3 region reads CASSLGLAGGSTDTQYF. In nucleotide form, the sequence is TGCGCCAGCAGCTTGGGTCTAGCGGGAGGAAGCACAGATACGCAGTATTTT.